These 14 T cell receptor beta chains were all obtained from the same sample, sequenced in a study of cytotoxic CD8 clonotypes in ibrutinib-treated CLL listed by TCRdb under 2021. The library was produced with the immunoSEQ multiplex PCR assay. Sourced from immuneACCESS, this table was stored by TCRdb with only in-frame sequences that have V and J called. A share of the clones is absent; for the studies checked, an unresolved V gene accounts for under half, and the remainder has no known explanation. The sample table shows 330,000 or so clones, and over 55% are seen once. Roughly 6.7% of the sample rests with the top ten. The sample here was PBMCs, taken after 36 months of ibrutinib treatment. These receptors originate from a human donor with chronic lymphocytic leukemia.

A note on this clone: A read error may account for a junction end that differs from germline. V and J are TRBV5-1 and TRBJ2-7; D may be TRBD1 (6 bases). The CDR3 contains 16 residues. Germline lookup yields CDR1 SGHRS and CDR2 YFSETQ. For the CDR3, the DNA is TGCGCCAGCAGCGCACGGCTGACAGGTGCCTCCTACGGGCAGTACTTC. Its protein product is CASSARLTGASYGQYF.

This clone was observed a handful of times. CDR3 loop: CASSRGGLEQYF. The DNA for the CDR3 is TGTGCCAGCTCCCGGGGGGGCCTCGAGCAGTACTTC. The V and J genes are TRBV6-1 and TRBJ2-7; TRBD2 matches at 8 bases. J was trimmed by 6 bases and V by 8 bases; bases with no gene match: 6. Germline CDR1 is MNHNS and CDR2 is SASEGT. There are 12 residues in the CDR3.

This chain uses TRBV11-3 with TRBJ2-3; D possibly uses TRBD1 or TRBD2 (5 bases each). This CDR3 is built from 13 residues. CDR1 is SGHNT and CDR2 is YENEEA in the germline V gene. V lost 6 bases, J lost 0 bases, and 7 bases lay in between. The CDR3 reads CASRGRSTDTQYF. The CDR3 bases are TGTGCCAGCAGGGGACGAAGCACAGATACGCAGTATTTT.

This clone came up a few times. The chain has TRBV19 and TRBJ2-7, with 7 bases lining up with TRBD1. Germline V CDR1 and CDR2: LNHDA, SQIVND (reference sequence). The CDR3 totals 14 residues. With 3 bases clipped from V and 2 bases from J, the junction kept 4 bases outside the gene matches. The CDR3 is CASSIEGATYEQYF. CDR3 nucleotides: TGTGCCAGTAGTATTGAGGGGGCGACCTACGAGCAGTACTTC.

The V call is TRBV25-1, the J call TRBJ2-5; 7 nucleotides line up with TRBD2. The length of the CDR3 is 12 residues. Losses at the gene ends were 5 bases for V and 5 bases for J; bases not matched to a gene: 2. Germline CDR1 is MGHDK and CDR2 is SYGVNS. The CDR3 reads CASSSGGETQYF. In DNA form, the CDR3 reads TGTGCCAGCAGTTCCGGGGGGGAGACCCAGTACTTC.

This chain connects TRBV19 to TRBJ2-1; D is perhaps TRBD2 (6 bases). This CDR3 spans 11 amino acids. The V gene's germline CDR1 is LNHDA and CDR2 SQIVND (reference sequence). V lost 9 bases to trimming and J lost 7 bases, with 10 bases between them. The CDR3 coding sequence is TGTGCCAGCGGGGGACGGAATGAGCAGTTCTTC. As protein: CASGGRNEQFF.

V and J are TRBV19 and TRBJ2-4; TRBD2 aligns across 13 bases. CDR1 and CDR2 from the germline V gene are LNHDA and SQIVND (reference sequence). This CDR3 has 12 residues. Losses at the gene ends were 6 bases for V and 13 bases for J; bases not matched to a gene: 3. In DNA form, the CDR3 reads TGTGCCAGTAGCAGGACTAGCGGGAGACAGTACTTC. Its translation: CASSRTSGRQYF.

The chain uses TRBV4-1 and TRBJ2-4; 12 nucleotides align to TRBD1. The CDR3 runs to 20 residues. With 0 bases clipped from V and 0 bases from J, the junction kept 9 bases outside the gene matches. Germline V gene lookup returns CDR1 MGHRA and CDR2 YSYEKL. CDR3 in amino acids: CASSQEYRDRGQAAKNIQYF. For the CDR3, the DNA is TGCGCCAGCAGCCAAGAATATCGGGACAGGGGGCAGGCAGCCAAAAACATTCAGTACTTC.

This clone was seen a handful of times. The chain couples TRBV7-2 to TRBJ1-2, with a tentative D call TRBD1 (5 bases). The CDR3 consists of 14 residues. Germline V CDR1 and CDR2: SGHTA, FQGNSA. Trimming removed 2 bases from V and 7 bases from J, with 14 bases in between. This CDR3 is CASSLPGGYLGYTF. CDR3 sequence (DNA): TGTGCCAGCAGCTTACCGGGGGGGTATCTTGGCTACACCTTC.

The table lists this clone with a few counts. The rearrangement links TRBV5-1 to TRBJ2-5, with 8 bases aligning to TRBD2. CDR1 is SGHRS and CDR2 is YFSETQ in the germline V gene. There are 14 residues in the CDR3. J gave up 4 bases and V 3 bases, and 5 bases lay outside the gene matches. CDR3 nucleotides: TGCGCCAGCAGCTGGGAAGCGGGAGTAGAGACCCAGTACTTC. Its protein product is CASSWEAGVETQYF.

A single count supports this clone. The chain carries TRBV7-9 and TRBJ2-3; weak D call: TRBD1 (6 bases). From germline, CDR1 is SEHNR and CDR2 FQNEAQ (reference sequence). The germline V and J ends were trimmed by 5 bases and 0 bases, with 9 bases remaining between them. The CDR3 runs 14 residues. The CDR3 region has the DNA TGTGCCAGCAGCACGGGACAAAGCACAGATACGCAGTATTTT. It yields the protein CASSTGQSTDTQYF. Full variable domain (remainder filled in from reference TRBV7-9 and TRBJ2-3): DTGVSQNPRHKITKRGQNVTFRCDPISEHNRLYWYRQTLGQGPEFLTYFQNEAQLEKSRLLSDRFSAERPKGSFSTLEIQRTEQGDSAMYLCASSTGQSTDTQYFGPGTRLTVL.

The chain has TRBV25-1 and TRBJ1-3, with D perhaps matching TRBD1 (6 bases). Germline V gives CDR1 MGHDK, CDR2 SYGVNS. There are 16 residues in the CDR3. V was clipped by 3 bases and J by 2 bases, with 14 bases between them. This CDR3 is CASSEYVRGPGNTIYF. The DNA of the CDR3 is TGTGCCAGCAGTGAGTACGTCAGGGGTCCTGGAAACACCATATATTTT.

Note on this clone: This CDR3 is also generated by other DNA sequences in the sample. The chain carries TRBV15 and TRBJ1-5; D gene uncertain. The CDR3 covers 14 residues. Germline V gene data show CDR1 as LNHNV and CDR2 as YYDKDF (reference sequence). V dropped 3 bases and J dropped 1 base, with 7 bases sitting between them. The CDR3 nucleotides read TGTGCCACCAGCAGGGGCCGGAGCAATCAGCCCCAGCATTTT. Translation gives CATSRGRSNQPQHF.

The rearrangement links TRBV18 to TRBJ2-7, with D possibly matching TRBD1 (6 bases). CDR3 length: 16 amino acids. V shed 4 bases and J shed 2 bases, with 18 bases lying between them. Germline V CDR1 and CDR2: KGHSH, LQKENI. The chain's CDR3 is CASSHRRGQGTYEQYF. CDR3 coding DNA: TGTGCCAGCTCACACCGGAGAGGGCAGGGGACCTACGAGCAGTACTTC. Supplemented by reference TRBV18 and TRBJ2-7, the full variable domain reads NAGVMQNPRHLVRRRGQEARLRCSPMKGHSHVYWYRQLPEEGLKFMVYLQKENIIDESGMPKERFSAEFPKEGPSILRIQQVVRGDSAAYFCASSHRRGQGTYEQYFGPGTRLTVT.